Below are 29 T cell receptor beta chains sequenced from a single sample in a study of OX40 agonist ivuxolimab in advanced cancers. The method was immunoSEQ multiplex PCR; TCRdb's version includes in-frame clones alone and lacks a portion of them. The sample yields approximately 120,000 clones, 92% seen once. The sequences come from CD4+ or CD8+ T cells sorted from blood, collected in a trial of the OX40 agonist ivuxolimab. The receptors stem from an adult with an advanced solid tumor such as melanoma, head and neck, liver or kidney cancer.

The chain couples TRBV28 to TRBJ1-2; D is undetermined. Germline CDR1 is MDHEN and CDR2 is SYDVKM. V shed 6 bases and J shed 3 bases, with 11 bases lying between them. CDR3 size: 13 residues. The CDR3: CASSPPPDYGYTF. The CDR3 DNA follows: TGTGCCAGCAGCCCTCCCCCGGACTATGGCTACACCTTC.

A single count supports this clone. The rearrangement uses TRBV11-3 and TRBJ2-2; 8 bases fit TRBD2. Germline trimming cut 3 bases from V and 4 bases from J; bases unmatched to any gene: 4. The germline gives CDR1 SGHNT, CDR2 YENEEA. The CDR3 runs to 15 residues. CDR3 sequence (DNA): TGTGCCAGCAGCTTTGGACTAGCAGGCACCGGGGAGCTGTTTTTT. This translates into CASSFGLAGTGELFF.

The rearrangement joins TRBV19 to TRBJ1-5; 11 nucleotides line up with TRBD1. This CDR3 spans 16 amino acids. V lost 5 bases and J lost 7; bases outside the gene matches: 10. Looked up from germline, CDR1 is LNHDA and CDR2 is SQIVND (reference sequence). The CDR3 spells CASSSRTGGKWQPQHF. DNA for the CDR3: TGTGCCAGTAGTTCCAGGACAGGGGGCAAGTGGCAGCCCCAGCATTTT.

This chain links TRBV7-8 with TRBJ1-1; D unclear. This CDR3 contains 12 residues. V was shortened by 2 bases and J by 5 bases, with 6 bases between the two germline ends. Germline lookup yields CDR1 SGHVS and CDR2 FQNEAQ. In nucleotides, the CDR3 is TGTGCCAGCAGCTTAAGGAGGACTGAAGCTTTCTTT. It codes for CASSLRRTEAFF.

The chain has TRBV11-2 and TRBJ2-3, with D uncertain. The CDR3 runs to 16 residues. The germline V and J ends were trimmed by 3 bases and 0 bases, with 13 bases remaining between them. The V gene's germline CDR1 is SGHAT and CDR2 FQNNGV. CDR3 amino acids: CASSLLVRASTDTQYF. The CDR3 region has the DNA TGTGCCAGCAGCTTGCTGGTCAGAGCTAGCACAGATACGCAGTATTTT.

The V gene is TRBV18, the J gene TRBJ1-5; D unresolved. Trimming cost V 4 bases and J 0 bases, with 7 bases left between them. This CDR3 comprises 14 residues. Germline-derived CDR1 and CDR2 are KGHSH and LQKENI. The CDR3 protein is CASSQGNSNQPQHF. The CDR3 DNA sequence: TGTGCCAGCTCACAAGGAAATAGCAATCAGCCCCAGCATTTT.

V is TRBV28 and J is TRBJ1-3, with D possibly matching TRBD1 (5 bases). V was pared by 2 bases and J by 4 bases, with 6 bases between. The CDR3 is made up of 13 amino acids. The germline CDR1 and CDR2 sequences are MDHEN and SYDVKM. CDR3 in DNA: TGTGCCAGCAGTTTACAGGGAGGAAACACCATATATTTT. It specifies CASSLQGGNTIYF.

V and J are TRBV5-4 and TRBJ2-7; D not certain. There are 13 residues in the CDR3. The germline gives CDR1 SGHNT, CDR2 YYREEE (reference sequence). Trimming removed 2 bases from V and 2 bases from J, with 8 bases in between. The CDR3 DNA reads TGTGCCAGCAGCTTTGACCAGACCTACGAGCAGTACTTC. Its protein product is CASSFDQTYEQYF.

V usage is TRBV7-9 and J usage is TRBJ2-7; possibly TRBD2 for D (6 bases). Germline-derived CDR1 and CDR2 are SEHNR and FQNEAQ (reference sequence). CDR3 length: 14 residues. V shed 1 base and J shed 6 bases, with 13 bases lying between them. For the CDR3, the DNA is TGTGCCAGCAGCTTAGGTTTCGAGGGACTCGAGCAGTACTTC. This encodes CASSLGFEGLEQYF.

The chain employs TRBV11-2 and TRBJ2-7; TRBD2 might be the D (6 bases). CDR1 is SGHAT and CDR2 is FQNNGV in the germline V gene. This CDR3 spans 13 amino acids. Trimming took 8 bases from V and 4 from J, leaving 15 bases between them. For the CDR3, the DNA is TGTGCCAGCGCCATCTCTGGGGGGTACGAGCAGTACTTC. Translated: CASAISGGYEQYF.

DNA for the CDR3: TGTGCCAGCAGTCGCCCGGACAGGGACAACGAGCAGTACTTC. Amino acid sequence: CASSRPDRDNEQYF. The chain combines TRBV28 with TRBJ2-7; 8 bases fit TRBD1. With 5 bases clipped from V and 5 bases from J, the junction kept 8 bases outside the gene matches. This CDR3 is 14 amino acids long. Germline V gene data show CDR1 as MDHEN and CDR2 as SYDVKM.

The rearrangement joins TRBV18 to TRBJ1-1; no clear D gene. This CDR3 is built from 14 residues. V was clipped by 6 bases and J by 1 base, with 12 bases between them. The germline V gene encodes CDR1 KGHSH and CDR2 LQKENI. The CDR3 loop reads CASSKGETNTEAFF. The CDR3 region has the DNA TGTGCCAGCTCTAAAGGAGAAACGAACACTGAAGCTTTCTTT.

Notes on this clone: This sample also contains other DNA sequences that code for the same CDR3. V and J are TRBV5-6 and TRBJ2-7, with D perhaps TRBD1 (6 bases). CDR3 length: 14 amino acids. Germline lookup yields CDR1 SGHDT and CDR2 YYEEEE. V was trimmed by 2 bases and J by 2 bases, leaving 11 bases between them. This CDR3 is CASSFGTGTYEQYF. CDR3 in DNA: TGTGCCAGCAGCTTCGGTACAGGGACCTACGAGCAGTACTTC.

V gene TRBV5-4 combines with J gene TRBJ2-1; TRBD2 aligns across 8 bases. V was clipped by 0 bases and J by 10 bases; unmatched bases: 6. The CDR3 totals 14 residues. In germline, CDR1 is SGHNT, CDR2 YYREEE (reference sequence). CDR3 in DNA: TGTGCCAGCAGCTTGGAGTCCTCTAGCGGGGAGCAGTTCTTC. Its translation: CASSLESSSGEQFF.

The V and J genes are TRBV4-1 and TRBJ2-7; 9 bases align to TRBD1. This CDR3 has 14 residues. CDR1 is MGHRA and CDR2 is YSYEKL in the germline V gene. V dropped 1 base and J dropped 3; count of bases not matched to a gene: 1. The CDR3 here is CASSQADRGYEQYF. In DNA, the CDR3 is TGCGCCAGCAGCCAAGCGGACAGGGGCTACGAGCAGTACTTC.

The chain uses TRBV7-3 and TRBJ2-2; TRBD1 matches at 7 bases. This CDR3 contains 16 residues. The germline V gene encodes CDR1 SGHTA and CDR2 FQGTGA. V was clipped by 1 base and J by 6 bases; unmatched bases: 8. CDR3 DNA: TGTGCCAGCAGCTTAAGTCAGGGACAGAATCCCGGGGAGCTGTTTTTT. Protein: CASSLSQGQNPGELFF.

The chain recombines TRBV10-3 with TRBJ1-5; possibly TRBD1 for D (5 bases). The V end was cut by 0 bases, the J end by 5 bases, with 17 bases between. Germline CDR1 ENHRY, CDR2 SYGVKD. The CDR3 extends over 17 amino acids. The DNA of the CDR3 is TGTGCCATCAGTGAGTCGGAGCAGGGTATCGTTCATCAGCCCCAGCATTTT. Its protein product is CAISESEQGIVHQPQHF.

The chain couples TRBV6-1 to TRBJ2-3; D is perhaps TRBD1 (6 bases). The CDR3 totals 14 residues. V lost 5 bases to trimming and J lost 5 bases, with 14 bases between them. The germline gives CDR1 MNHNS, CDR2 SASEGT. CDR3 bases: TGTGCCAGCAGTAATACAGGGTATGGAGATACGCAGTATTTT. Its protein product is CASSNTGYGDTQYF.

The V call is TRBV30, the J call TRBJ2-5, with D possibly being TRBD1 (6 bases). The germline V gene encodes CDR1 GTSNPN and CDR2 SVGIG (reference sequence). V lost 2 bases and J lost 1, with 8 bases in between. The CDR3 consists of 13 residues. The CDR3 spells CAWSQDSQETQYF. CDR3 sequence (DNA): TGTGCCTGGAGTCAGGACAGCCAAGAGACCCAGTACTTC.

The rearrangement links TRBV5-1 to TRBJ2-7; a possible D gene is TRBD1 (5 bases). CDR1 and CDR2 (germline): SGHRS, YFSETQ. The CDR3 consists of 13 residues. V lost 1 base, J lost 6 bases, and 11 bases lay in between. CDR3 coding DNA: TGCGCCAGCAGCTTGCAGGACAAGAGCGAGCAGTACTTC. Translating it yields CASSLQDKSEQYF. The full variable domain, its missing parts supplied by reference TRBV5-1 and TRBJ2-7, is KAGVTQTPRYLIKTRGQQVTLSCSPISGHRSVSWYQQTPGQGLQFLFEYFSETQRNKGNFPGRFSGRQFSNSRSEMNVSTLELGDSALYLCASSLQDKSEQYFGPGTRLTVT.

The chain carries TRBV7-9 and TRBJ1-6, with D possibly matching TRBD1 (6 bases). V lost 0 bases and J 9 bases, leaving 12 bases between the germline ends. From germline, CDR1 is SEHNR and CDR2 FQNEAQ (reference sequence). This CDR3 contains 15 residues. In DNA form, the CDR3 reads TGTGCCAGCAGCTTAGCAGGGGGGCTCGGTTCACCCCTCCACTTT. It translates to CASSLAGGLGSPLHF.

The chain links TRBV28 to TRBJ1-2, with D maybe TRBD1 (5 bases). Germline loops: CDR1 MDHEN, CDR2 SYDVKM. V dropped 4 bases and J dropped 5 bases, with 11 bases sitting between them. The CDR3 loop spans 13 amino acids. The CDR3 loop is CASSSAGTYGYTF. CDR3 sequence (DNA): TGTGCCAGCAGTTCGGCGGGGACGTATGGCTACACCTTC.

For the CDR3, the DNA is TGTGCCAGCAGCTCAAAAAGGACTAGCGGGACTAGCTCCTACGAGCAGTACTTC. Translation gives CASSSKRTSGTSSYEQYF. The chain has TRBV28 and TRBJ2-7; 12 nucleotides agree with TRBD2. V lost 6 bases, J lost 0 bases, and 12 bases stayed unmatched. The CDR3 is 18 residues long. CDR1 is MDHEN and CDR2 is SYDVKM in the germline V gene.

In the case of this clone: The same CDR3 is also encoded by other DNA sequences in this sample. The chain uses TRBV6-5 and TRBJ1-4; a possible D gene is TRBD1 (5 bases). This CDR3 is built from 14 residues. Trimming cost V 5 bases and J 1 base, with 8 bases left between them. Germline V gene lookup returns CDR1 MNHEY and CDR2 SVGAGI. CDR3 sequence reads: CASSPRGTNEKLFF. CDR3 in DNA: TGTGCCAGCAGTCCTAGGGGAACTAATGAAAAACTGTTTTTT.

This clone has a single count. This chain uses TRBV28 with TRBJ2-7; 7 bases are shared with TRBD1. CDR1 MDHEN and CDR2 SYDVKM come from the germline V gene. V was clipped by 7 bases and J by 6 bases; unmatched bases: 18. This CDR3 spans 16 amino acids. The CDR3 protein is CASTSWTGLRSGEQYF. CDR3 bases: TGTGCCAGCACCTCCTGGACAGGCTTGAGGTCTGGCGAGCAGTACTTC.

This clone was seen only once. The chain joins TRBV5-1 to TRBJ1-2; 11 bases line up with TRBD1. The CDR3 is 18 residues long. In germline, CDR1 is SGHRS, CDR2 YFSETQ. With V trimmed by 5 bases and J by 5 bases, 17 bases remained unmatched. The CDR3 nucleotides read TGCGCCAGCAGTTTGATACCGAGGACAGGGGGCGAAAGTTATGGCTACACCTTC. Translated, it gives CASSLIPRTGGESYGYTF.

The V gene is TRBV7-8, the J gene TRBJ2-2, with D possibly TRBD2 on 5 matching bases. This CDR3 comprises 14 residues. The V and J ends lost 2 bases and 3 bases respectively, with 7 bases between them. The germline CDR1 and CDR2 sequences are SGHVS and FQNEAQ. The CDR3 sequence is CASSLRGDTGELFF. The CDR3, as DNA: TGTGCCAGCAGCTTACGGGGAGACACCGGGGAGCTGTTTTTT.

This clone was recorded a few times. This rearrangement joins TRBV5-4 to TRBJ1-5; no reliable D call. Germline V gene lookup returns CDR1 SGHNT and CDR2 YYREEE (reference sequence). V lost 3 bases, J lost 2 bases, and 12 bases lay in between. CDR3 length equals 15 residues. The CDR3 protein is CASSSNPGGNQPQHF. CDR3 nucleotide sequence: TGTGCCAGCAGCTCCAACCCCGGGGGCAATCAGCCCCAGCATTTT.

This chain links TRBV11-2 with TRBJ1-1, with 9 bases matching TRBD1. Per germline, CDR1 SGHAT and CDR2 FQNNGV. CDR3 length: 15 residues. V was clipped by 5 bases and J by 2 bases; unmatched bases: 6. CDR3 nucleotide sequence: TGTGCCAGCAGCACGAGACAGGGGGGTAACACTGAAGCTTTCTTT. Amino acid sequence: CASSTRQGGNTEAFF.